These T cell receptor beta chains were read from a single sample in a study of CD8+ T cells in alopecia areata. Assay used: immunoSEQ multiplex PCR; TCRdb lists only in-frame clones, some missing. The repertoire includes roughly 150,000 clones, less than 65% of them detected once, and 35% to 45% sits in the top ten. Sequencing was performed on CD8+ T cells sorted from blood. The source of these receptors is a human donor in good health. Each CDR3 is given with its conserved first and last residue. D genes are given only for firm matches. Clone size appears in some rows only: once, few, many, or a class for an expanded clone.

size	V	length	J	D	DNA	CDR3
few	TRBV25-1	17	TRBJ2-3	TRBD2	TGTGCCAGCAGTGGCACTAGCGGGAGGGCGGTTACAGATACGCAGTATTTT	CASSGTSGRAVTDTQYF
NA	TRBV29-1	13	TRBJ2-1	NA	TGCAGCGTTGTTGGTAGCGCCTACAATGAGCAGTTCTTC	CSVVGSAYNEQFF
once	TRBV5-4	13	TRBJ2-1	NA	TGTGCCAGCAGCCGTAGCTCCTACAATGAGCAGTTCTTC	CASSRSSYNEQFF
few	TRBV6-5	13	TRBJ2-7	NA	TGTGCCAGCAGTTACTCAGGGAGCTACGAGCAGTACTTC	CASSYSGSYEQYF
NA	TRBV29-1	16	TRBJ2-1	TRBD2	TGCAGCGTTGAAGGGACTAGCTGGAGCTCCTACAATGAGCAGTTCTTC	CSVEGTSWSSYNEQFF
NA	TRBV4-1	15	TRBJ2-7	NA	TGCGCCAGCAGCCCGATTCCAAGTCCCTCCTACGAGCAGTACTTC	CASSPIPSPSYEQYF
NA	TRBV28	18	TRBJ2-5	NA	TGTGCCAGCAGTTTATGCTTCTGGGCCTGGGAGGACCAAGAGACCCAGTACTTC	CASSLCFWAWEDQETQYF
NA	TRBV4-1	16	TRBJ2-7	TRBD2	TGCGCCAGCAGCACCCAACCGGGACTAGCGGGTGACGAGCAGTACTTC	CASSTQPGLAGDEQYF
NA	TRBV25-1	13	TRBJ2-2	NA	TGTGCCAGCAGGGTCAGGGAAGCCGGGGAGCTGTTTTTT	CASRVREAGELFF
NA	TRBV9	13	TRBJ2-2	NA	TGTGCCAGCAGCGTAGCAGAGGCCGGGGAGCTGTTTTTT	CASSVAEAGELFF
NA	TRBV13	14	TRBJ2-1	NA	TGTGCCAGCAGCTCGGACGGTCGGATGAAAGAGCAGTTCTTC	CASSSDGRMKEQFF
NA	TRBV4-1	18	TRBJ2-7	NA	TGCGCCAGCAGCCAGAAACGACAGATGGACGGTAGCTCCTACGAGCAGTACTTC	CASSQKRQMDGSSYEQYF
NA	TRBV19	14	TRBJ2-7	TRBD2	TGTGCCAGTAGTACCGGACTAGTGTGGGCCGAGCAGTACTTC	CASSTGLVWAEQYF
NA	TRBV2	13	TRBJ2-1	TRBD1	TGTGCCGGCCTCGACAGGGGCGGCAATGAGCAGTTCTTC	CAGLDRGGNEQFF
NA	TRBV19	16	TRBJ2-7	TRBD1	TGTGCCAGTAGTTGGACCACAGGGGGCGAAGCCTACGAGCAGTACTTC	CASSWTTGGEAYEQYF
NA	TRBV5-6	16	TRBJ2-2	NA	TGTGCCAGCAGCCTCAGGGGAGCCGGAGTCACCGGGGAGCTGTTTTTT	CASSLRGAGVTGELFF
NA	TRBV5-8	15	TRBJ2-1	TRBD1	TGTGCCAGCAGCTTGAGGACAGGGGTTGGGAATGAGCAGTTCTTC	CASSLRTGVGNEQFF
NA	TRBV28	14	TRBJ1-5	TRBD1	TGTGCCAGCAGCGCCGGGACAGGGAATCAGCCCCAGCATTTT	CASSAGTGNQPQHF
NA	TRBV5-4	15	TRBJ2-7	NA	TGTGCCAGCAGCTTGTCCGTGGGTGACATGTACGAGCAGTACTTC	CASSLSVGDMYEQYF
many	TRBV7-9	13	TRBJ2-7	NA	TGTGCCAGCAGCCCGGACGGAAAATACGAGCAGTACTTC	CASSPDGKYEQYF
NA	TRBV7-8	14	TRBJ1-5	NA	TGTGCCAGCAGCTTAGGTCTGAGCAATCAGCCCCAGCATTTT	CASSLGLSNQPQHF
NA	TRBV11-2	17	TRBJ2-7	TRBD2	TGTGCCAGCAGCTGGGGGGGGTCCCTCCGGACGAGCTACGAGCAGTACTTC	CASSWGGSLRTSYEQYF
few	TRBV5-4	12	TRBJ2-1	NA	TGTGCCAGCAGCTTGGGAGGGCATGAGCAGTTCTTC	CASSLGGHEQFF
NA	TRBV5-1	11	TRBJ2-7	NA	TGCGCCAGCAGCTTGGGTCGGGAGCAGTACTTC	CASSLGREQYF
NA	TRBV27	13	TRBJ1-5	NA	TGTGCCAGCCCTCAAGGGTGCAATCAGCCCCAGCATTTT	CASPQGCNQPQHF
NA	TRBV5-1	13	TRBJ1-1	NA	TGCGCCAGCAGCTTGGCTGGGAAGGCTGAAGCTTTCTTT	CASSLAGKAEAFF
NA	TRBV29-1	11	TRBJ1-1	TRBD1	TGCAGCACGCACAGGGGGATTGAAGCTTTCTTT	CSTHRGIEAFF
NA	TRBV2	12	TRBJ2-7	NA	TGTGCCACCGTGGACTTTACCTACGAGCAGTACTTC	CATVDFTYEQYF
NA	TRBV6-1	16	TRBJ1-5	NA	TGTGCCAGCAGTGAAAAGAGACTACAGAGCAATCAGCCCCAGCATTTT	CASSEKRLQSNQPQHF
few	TRBV30	15	TRBJ2-7	TRBD1	TGTGCCTGGAGTTACGGGACAGGGCTCGACTACGAGCAGTACTTC	CAWSYGTGLDYEQYF
NA	TRBV20-1	11	TRBJ2-7	NA	TGCAGTGTAGCTACCTCCTACGAGCAGTACTTC	CSVATSYEQYF
NA	TRBV27	13	TRBJ2-7	TRBD1	TGTGCCAGCAGTTGGGACAGTCCGGGCGAGCAGTACTTC	CASSWDSPGEQYF
once	TRBV4-1	17	TRBJ2-5	NA	TGCGCCAGCAGCCAAGATCCGGCCACGCGGGGACAAGAGACCCAGTACTTC	CASSQDPATRGQETQYF
NA	TRBV19	11	TRBJ2-3	NA	TGTGCCAGTAGGGCGGGGGATACGCAGTATTTT	CASRAGDTQYF
NA	TRBV4-1	14	TRBJ2-7	NA	TGCGCCAGCAGCCCTGCGGGTAGTCTCTACGAGCAGTACTTC	CASSPAGSLYEQYF
NA	TRBV20-1	11	TRBJ2-1	TRBD2	TGCAGTGCTTCGGGACTAGCGGGGCAGTTCTTC	CSASGLAGQFF
NA	TRBV29-1	13	TRBJ1-2	TRBD1	TGCAGCGTGTTACTGGGGGACAGATATGGCTACACCTTC	CSVLLGDRYGYTF
few	TRBV7-9	15	TRBJ2-2	NA	TGTGCCAGCAGCCCAACCGTTGGAGCGCGTGGGGAGCTGTTTTTT	CASSPTVGARGELFF
NA	TRBV7-9	12	TRBJ1-1	NA	TGTGCCAGCCGCTCCCCGAACACTGAAGCTTTCTTT	CASRSPNTEAFF
few	TRBV12-5	15	TRBJ1-5	NA	TGTGCTAGTGGTTCCACGGATGTTAGCAATCAGCCCCAGCATTTT	CASGSTDVSNQPQHF
NA	TRBV11-2	16	TRBJ1-4	NA	TGTGCCAGCAGCTTTGTGGATTGGGGGGTTGAGGAAAAACTGTTTTTT	CASSFVDWGVEEKLFF
NA	TRBV6-5	11	TRBJ1-2	NA	TGTGCCAGCACCGACACCTATGGCTACACCTTC	CASTDTYGYTF
NA	TRBV5-1	13	TRBJ1-2	NA	TGCGCCAGCAGCCTGACTACCGGCTATGGCTACACCTTC	CASSLTTGYGYTF
NA	TRBV5-6	13	TRBJ1-5	NA	TGTGCCAGCAGCTTGGAAGGGAGCCAGCCCCAGCATTTT	CASSLEGSQPQHF
NA	TRBV25-1	13	TRBJ1-1	NA	TGTGCCAGCAGTGAACCAGGGGCCACTGAAGCTTTCTTT	CASSEPGATEAFF
NA	TRBV29-1	14	TRBJ1-2	NA	TGCAGCGTTGAAGAGATAGACCGGGGCTATGGCTACACCTTC	CSVEEIDRGYGYTF
NA	TRBV10-3	12	TRBJ2-1	NA	TGTGCCATCAGTGAGGGAGCGCGGGAGCAGTTCTTC	CAISEGAREQFF
NA	TRBV9	14	TRBJ2-3	NA	TGTGCCAGCACCGTAGATGACGGCACAGATACGCAGTATTTT	CASTVDDGTDTQYF
NA	TRBV27	13	TRBJ2-1	NA	TGTGCCAGCGCACAAACCTCCTACAATGAGCAGTTCTTC	CASAQTSYNEQFF
NA	TRBV28	12	TRBJ2-7	TRBD1	TGTGCCAGCATTGGGACAGGGTGGGAGCAGTACTTC	CASIGTGWEQYF
few	TRBV29-1	11	TRBJ2-7	NA	TGCAGCGTTGCAACAGGATACGAGCAGTACTTC	CSVATGYEQYF
few	TRBV7-8	14	TRBJ1-2	TRBD1	TGTGCCAGCAGCCCCGACAGGGGGAACTATGGCTACACCTTC	CASSPDRGNYGYTF
once	TRBV7-9	14	TRBJ2-1	NA	TGTGCCAGCAGCCCGACCAGACAGCCAAATGAGCAGTTCTTC	CASSPTRQPNEQFF
once	TRBV9	14	TRBJ2-2	NA	TGTGCCAGCAGCGAGAGGACGATTCCCGGGGAGCTGTTTTTT	CASSERTIPGELFF